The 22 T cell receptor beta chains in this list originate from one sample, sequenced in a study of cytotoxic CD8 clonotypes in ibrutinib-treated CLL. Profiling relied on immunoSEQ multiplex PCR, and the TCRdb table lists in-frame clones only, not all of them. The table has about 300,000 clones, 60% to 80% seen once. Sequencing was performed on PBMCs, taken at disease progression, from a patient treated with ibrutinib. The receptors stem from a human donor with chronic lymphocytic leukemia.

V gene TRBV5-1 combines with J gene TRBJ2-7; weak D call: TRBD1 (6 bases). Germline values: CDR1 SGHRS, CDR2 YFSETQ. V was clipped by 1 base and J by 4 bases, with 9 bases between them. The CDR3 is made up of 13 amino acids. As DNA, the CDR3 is TGCGCCAGCAGCTTGCAGGGGACGTACGAGCAGTACTTC. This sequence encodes CASSLQGTYEQYF.

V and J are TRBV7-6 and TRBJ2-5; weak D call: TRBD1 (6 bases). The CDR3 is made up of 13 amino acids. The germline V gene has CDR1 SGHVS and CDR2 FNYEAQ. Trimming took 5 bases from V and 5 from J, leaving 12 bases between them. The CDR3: CASSARGWETQYF. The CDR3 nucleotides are TGTGCCAGCAGCGCCAGGGGTTGGGAGACCCAGTACTTC.

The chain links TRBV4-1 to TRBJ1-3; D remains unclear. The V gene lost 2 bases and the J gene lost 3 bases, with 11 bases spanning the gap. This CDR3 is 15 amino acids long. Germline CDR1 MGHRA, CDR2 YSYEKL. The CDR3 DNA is TGCGCCAGCAGCCAATATCCCGACGATGGAAACACCATATATTTT. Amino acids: CASSQYPDDGNTIYF.

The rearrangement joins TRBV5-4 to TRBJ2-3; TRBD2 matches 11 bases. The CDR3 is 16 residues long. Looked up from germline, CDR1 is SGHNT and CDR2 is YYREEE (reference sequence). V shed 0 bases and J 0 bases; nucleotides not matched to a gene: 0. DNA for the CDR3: TGTGCCAGCAGCTTGGGACTAGCGGGAAGCACAGATACGCAGTATTTT. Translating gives CASSLGLAGSTDTQYF.

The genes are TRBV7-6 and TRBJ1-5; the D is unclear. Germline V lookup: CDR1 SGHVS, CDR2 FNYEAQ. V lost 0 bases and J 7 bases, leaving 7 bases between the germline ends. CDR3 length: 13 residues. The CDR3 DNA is TGTGCCAGCAGCTTAGCTACCGGGCAGCCCCAGCATTTT. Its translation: CASSLATGQPQHF. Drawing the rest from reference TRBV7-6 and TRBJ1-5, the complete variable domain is GAGVSQSPRYKVTKRGQDVALRCDPISGHVSLYWYRQALGQGPEFLTYFNYEAQQDKSGLPNDRFSAERPEGSISTLTIQRTEQRDSAMYRCASSLATGQPQHFGDGTRLSIL.

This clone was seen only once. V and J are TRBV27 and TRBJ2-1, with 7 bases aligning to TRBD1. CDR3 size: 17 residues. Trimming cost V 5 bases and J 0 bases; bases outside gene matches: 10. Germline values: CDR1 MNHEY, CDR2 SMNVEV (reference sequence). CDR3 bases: TGTGCCAGCAGTATAAAACCCGGGACAGTCTCCTACAATGAGCAGTTCTTC. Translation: CASSIKPGTVSYNEQFF.

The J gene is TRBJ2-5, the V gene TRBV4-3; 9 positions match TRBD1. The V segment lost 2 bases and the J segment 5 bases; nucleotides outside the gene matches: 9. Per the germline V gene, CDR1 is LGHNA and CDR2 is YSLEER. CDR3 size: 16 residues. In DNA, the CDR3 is TGCGCCAGCAGCCAAACCTACAGGGGGCGCAGGGAGACCCAGTACTTC. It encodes CASSQTYRGRRETQYF.

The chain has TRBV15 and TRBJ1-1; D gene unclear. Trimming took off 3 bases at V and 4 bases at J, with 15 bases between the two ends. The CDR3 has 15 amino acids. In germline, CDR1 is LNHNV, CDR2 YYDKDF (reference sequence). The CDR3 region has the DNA TGTGCCACCAGCAGGTCAAGGCAAGGTGGCACTGAAGCTTTCTTT. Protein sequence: CATSRSRQGGTEAFF.

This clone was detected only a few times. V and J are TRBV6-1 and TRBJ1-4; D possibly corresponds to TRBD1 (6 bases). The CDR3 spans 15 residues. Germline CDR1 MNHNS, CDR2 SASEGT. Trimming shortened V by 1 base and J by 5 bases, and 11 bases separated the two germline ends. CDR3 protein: CASSEGGQSNEKLFF. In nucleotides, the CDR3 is TGTGCCAGCAGTGAAGGTGGACAGTCGAATGAAAAACTGTTTTTT.

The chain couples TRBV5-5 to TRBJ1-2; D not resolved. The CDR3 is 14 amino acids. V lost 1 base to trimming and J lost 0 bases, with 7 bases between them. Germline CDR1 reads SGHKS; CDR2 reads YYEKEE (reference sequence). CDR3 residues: CASSLSTPNYGYTF. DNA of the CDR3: TGTGCCAGCAGCTTGAGCACACCTAACTATGGCTACACCTTC.

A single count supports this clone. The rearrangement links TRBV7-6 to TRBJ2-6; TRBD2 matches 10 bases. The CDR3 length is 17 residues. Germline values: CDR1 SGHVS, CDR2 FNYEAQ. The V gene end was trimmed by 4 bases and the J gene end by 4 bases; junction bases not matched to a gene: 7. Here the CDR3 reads CASSSGTSVSGANVLTF. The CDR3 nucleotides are TGTGCCAGCAGCTCCGGGACTAGCGTCTCAGGGGCCAACGTCCTGACTTTC.

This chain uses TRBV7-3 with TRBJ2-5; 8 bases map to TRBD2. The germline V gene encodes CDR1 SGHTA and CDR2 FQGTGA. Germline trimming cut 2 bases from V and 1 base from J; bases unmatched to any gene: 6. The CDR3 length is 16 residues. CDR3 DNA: TGTGCCAGCAGCTTATATTCCGGGAGGGCCCAAGAGACCCAGTACTTC. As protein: CASSLYSGRAQETQYF.

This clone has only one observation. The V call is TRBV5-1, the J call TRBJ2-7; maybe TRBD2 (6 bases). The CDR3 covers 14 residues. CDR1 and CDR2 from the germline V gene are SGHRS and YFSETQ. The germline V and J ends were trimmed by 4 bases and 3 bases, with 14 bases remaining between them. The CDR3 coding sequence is TGCGCCAGCAGCGAACGGGGGACTCGCTACGAGCAGTACTTC. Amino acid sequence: CASSERGTRYEQYF.

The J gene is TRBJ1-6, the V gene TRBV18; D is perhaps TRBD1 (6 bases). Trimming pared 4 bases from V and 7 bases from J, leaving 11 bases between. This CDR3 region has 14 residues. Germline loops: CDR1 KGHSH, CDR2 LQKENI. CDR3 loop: CASSRTDPNSPLHF. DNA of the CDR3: TGTGCCAGCTCACGGACAGACCCAAATTCACCCCTCCACTTT. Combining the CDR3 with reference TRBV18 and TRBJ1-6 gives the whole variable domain NAGVMQNPRHLVRRRGQEARLRCSPMKGHSHVYWYRQLPEEGLKFMVYLQKENIIDESGMPKERFSAEFPKEGPSILRIQQVVRGDSAAYFCASSRTDPNSPLHFGNGTRLTVT.

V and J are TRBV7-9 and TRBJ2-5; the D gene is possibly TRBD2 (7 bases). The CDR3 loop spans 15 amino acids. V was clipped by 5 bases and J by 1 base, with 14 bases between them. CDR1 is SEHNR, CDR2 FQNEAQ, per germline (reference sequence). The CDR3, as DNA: TGTGCCAGCAGCCCGCAAGGGGGGGCCCAAGAGACCCAGTACTTC. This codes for CASSPQGGAQETQYF.

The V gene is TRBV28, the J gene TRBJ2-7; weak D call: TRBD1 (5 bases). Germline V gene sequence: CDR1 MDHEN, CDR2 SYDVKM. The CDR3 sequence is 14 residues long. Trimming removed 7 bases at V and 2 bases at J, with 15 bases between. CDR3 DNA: TGTGCCAGCACCCTGAGGTACAGGACCTACGAGCAGTACTTC. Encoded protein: CASTLRYRTYEQYF.

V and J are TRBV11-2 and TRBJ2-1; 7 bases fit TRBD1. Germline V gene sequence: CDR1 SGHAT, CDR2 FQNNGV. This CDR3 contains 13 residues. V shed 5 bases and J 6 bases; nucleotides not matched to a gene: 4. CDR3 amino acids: CASSPDRTNEQFF. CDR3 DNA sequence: TGTGCCAGCAGCCCGGACAGGACCAATGAGCAGTTCTTC.

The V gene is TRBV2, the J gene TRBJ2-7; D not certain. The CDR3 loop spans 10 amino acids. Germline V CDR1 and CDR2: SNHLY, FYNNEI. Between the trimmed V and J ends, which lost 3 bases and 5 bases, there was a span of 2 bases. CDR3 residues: CASSEDEQYF. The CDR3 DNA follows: TGTGCCAGCAGTGAGGACGAGCAGTACTTC.

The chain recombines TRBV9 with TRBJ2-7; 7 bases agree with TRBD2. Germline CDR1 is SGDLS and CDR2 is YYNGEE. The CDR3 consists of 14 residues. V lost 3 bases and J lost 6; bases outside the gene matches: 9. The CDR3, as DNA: TGTGCCAGCAGCGCCGCGACTAGCCCGGGCGAGCAGTACTTC. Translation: CASSAATSPGEQYF.

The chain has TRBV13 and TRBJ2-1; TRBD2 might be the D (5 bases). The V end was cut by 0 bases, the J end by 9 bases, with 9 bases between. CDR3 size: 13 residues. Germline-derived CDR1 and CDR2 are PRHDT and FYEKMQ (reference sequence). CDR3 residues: CASSLGGRVEQFF. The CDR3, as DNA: TGTGCCAGCAGCTTAGGTGGGCGGGTTGAGCAGTTCTTC. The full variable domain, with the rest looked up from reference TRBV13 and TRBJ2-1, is AAGVIQSPRHLIKEKRETATLKCYPIPRHDTVYWYQQGPGQDPQFLISFYEKMQSDKGSIPDRFSAQQFSDYHSELNMSSLELGDSALYFCASSLGGRVEQFFGPGTRLTVL.

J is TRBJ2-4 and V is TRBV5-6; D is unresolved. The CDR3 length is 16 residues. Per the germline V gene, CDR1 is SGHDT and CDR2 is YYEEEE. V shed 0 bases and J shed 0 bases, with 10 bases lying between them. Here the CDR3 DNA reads TGTGCCAGCAGCTTGGCGGGCCACCTAGCCAAAAACATTCAGTACTTC. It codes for CASSLAGHLAKNIQYF. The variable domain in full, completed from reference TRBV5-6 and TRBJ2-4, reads DAGVTQSPTHLIKTRGQQVTLRCSPKSGHDTVSWYQQALGQGPQFIFQYYEEEERQRGNFPDRFSGHQFPNYSSELNVNALLLGDSALYLCASSLAGHLAKNIQYFGAGTRLSVL.

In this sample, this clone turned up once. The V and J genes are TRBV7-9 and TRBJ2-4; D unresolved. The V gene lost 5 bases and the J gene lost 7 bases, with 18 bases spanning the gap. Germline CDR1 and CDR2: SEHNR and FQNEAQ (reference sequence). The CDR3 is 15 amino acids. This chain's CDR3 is CASSRRAGPNNIQYF. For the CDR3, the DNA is TGTGCCAGCAGCCGTAGGGCTGGCCCTAATAACATTCAGTACTTC.